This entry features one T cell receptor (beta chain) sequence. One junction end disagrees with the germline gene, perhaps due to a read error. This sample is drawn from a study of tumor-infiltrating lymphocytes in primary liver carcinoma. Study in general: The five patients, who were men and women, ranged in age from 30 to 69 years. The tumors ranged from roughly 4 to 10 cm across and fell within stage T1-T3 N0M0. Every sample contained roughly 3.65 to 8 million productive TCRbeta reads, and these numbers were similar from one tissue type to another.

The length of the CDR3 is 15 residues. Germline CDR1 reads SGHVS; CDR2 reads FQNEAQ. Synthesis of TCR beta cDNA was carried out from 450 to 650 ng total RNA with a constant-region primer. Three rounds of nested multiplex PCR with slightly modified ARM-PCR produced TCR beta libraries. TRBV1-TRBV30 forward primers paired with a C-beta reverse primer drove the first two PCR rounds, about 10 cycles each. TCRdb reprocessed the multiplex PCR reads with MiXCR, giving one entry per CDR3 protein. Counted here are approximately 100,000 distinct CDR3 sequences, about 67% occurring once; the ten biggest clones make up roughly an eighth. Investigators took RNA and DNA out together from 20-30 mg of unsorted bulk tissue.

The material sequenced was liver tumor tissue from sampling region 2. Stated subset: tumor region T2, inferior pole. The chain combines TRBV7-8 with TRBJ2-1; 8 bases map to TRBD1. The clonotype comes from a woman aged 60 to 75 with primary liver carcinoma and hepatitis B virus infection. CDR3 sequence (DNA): TGTGCCAGCAGCTCGCGACAGGGGCCCTACAATAAGCAGTTCTTC. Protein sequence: CASSSRQGPYNKQFF.